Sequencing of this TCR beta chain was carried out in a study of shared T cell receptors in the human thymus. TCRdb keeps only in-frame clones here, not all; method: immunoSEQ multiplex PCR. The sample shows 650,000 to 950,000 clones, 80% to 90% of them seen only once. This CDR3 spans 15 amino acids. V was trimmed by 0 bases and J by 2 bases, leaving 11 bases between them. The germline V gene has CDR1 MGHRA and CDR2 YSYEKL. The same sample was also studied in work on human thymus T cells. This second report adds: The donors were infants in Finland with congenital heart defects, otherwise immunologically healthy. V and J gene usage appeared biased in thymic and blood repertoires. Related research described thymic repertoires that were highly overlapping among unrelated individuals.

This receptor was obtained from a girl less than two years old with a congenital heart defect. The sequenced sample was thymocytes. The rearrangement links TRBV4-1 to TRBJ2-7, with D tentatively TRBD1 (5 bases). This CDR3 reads CASSQDRTRTYEQYF. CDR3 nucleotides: TGCGCCAGCAGCCAAGACCGGACACGTACCTACGAGCAGTACTTC.